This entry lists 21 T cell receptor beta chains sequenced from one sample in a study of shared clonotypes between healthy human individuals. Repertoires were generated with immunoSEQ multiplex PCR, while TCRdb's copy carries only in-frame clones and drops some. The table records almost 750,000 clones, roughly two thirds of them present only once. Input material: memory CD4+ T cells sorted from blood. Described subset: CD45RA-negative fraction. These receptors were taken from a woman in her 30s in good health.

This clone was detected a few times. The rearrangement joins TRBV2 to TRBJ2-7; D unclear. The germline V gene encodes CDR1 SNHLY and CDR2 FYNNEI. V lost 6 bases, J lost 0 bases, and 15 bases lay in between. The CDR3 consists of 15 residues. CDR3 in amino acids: CASSSGDWSSYEQYF. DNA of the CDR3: TGTGCCAGCAGCTCAGGAGACTGGAGCTCCTACGAGCAGTACTTC.

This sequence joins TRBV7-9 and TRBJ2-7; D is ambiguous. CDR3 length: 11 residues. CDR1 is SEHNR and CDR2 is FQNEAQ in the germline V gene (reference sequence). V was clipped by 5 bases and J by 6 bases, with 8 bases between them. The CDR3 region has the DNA TGTGCCAGCAGCCTACAATCCGAGCAGTACTTC. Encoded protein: CASSLQSEQYF.

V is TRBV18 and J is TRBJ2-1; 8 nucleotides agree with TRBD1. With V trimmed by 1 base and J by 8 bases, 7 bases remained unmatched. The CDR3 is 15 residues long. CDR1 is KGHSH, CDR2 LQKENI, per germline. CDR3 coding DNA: TGTGCCAGCTCACCACTAGGACAGGGTTTTGATGAGCAGTTCTTC. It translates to CASSPLGQGFDEQFF. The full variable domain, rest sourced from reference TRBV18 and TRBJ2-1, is NAGVMQNPRHLVRRRGQEARLRCSPMKGHSHVYWYRQLPEEGLKFMVYLQKENIIDESGMPKERFSAEFPKEGPSILRIQQVVRGDSAAYFCASSPLGQGFDEQFFGPGTRLTVL.

The CDR3: CASSARDREETQYF. The CDR3 DNA reads as TGTGCCAGCAGCGCCCGGGACAGGGAGGAGACCCAGTACTTC. The J gene is TRBJ2-5, the V gene TRBV21-1; the table's D call TRBD1 went unverified against the DNA. TRBV21-1 is flagged as a pseudogene. The CDR3 contains 14 residues.

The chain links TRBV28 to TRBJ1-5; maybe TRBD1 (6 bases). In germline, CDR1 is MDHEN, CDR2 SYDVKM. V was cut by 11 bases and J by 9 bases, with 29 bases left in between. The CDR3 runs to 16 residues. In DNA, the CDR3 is TGTGCCTCCCATATCAACGCCCTCGGGGGGGCAGGGCCCCAGCATTTT. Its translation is CASHINALGGAGPQHF.

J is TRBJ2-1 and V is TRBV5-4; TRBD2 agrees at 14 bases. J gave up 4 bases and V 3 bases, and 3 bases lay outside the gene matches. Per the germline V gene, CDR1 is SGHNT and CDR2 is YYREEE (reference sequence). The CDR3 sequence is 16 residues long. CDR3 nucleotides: TGTGCCAGCAGCTCCGGGACTAGCGGGAGATACAATGAGCAGTTCTTC. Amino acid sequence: CASSSGTSGRYNEQFF. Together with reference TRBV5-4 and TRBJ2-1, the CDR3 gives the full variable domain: ETGVTQSPTHLIKTRGQQVTLRCSSQSGHNTVSWYQQALGQGPQFIFQYYREEENGRGNFPPRFSGLQFPNYSSELNVNALELDDSALYLCASSSGTSGRYNEQFFGPGTRLTVL.

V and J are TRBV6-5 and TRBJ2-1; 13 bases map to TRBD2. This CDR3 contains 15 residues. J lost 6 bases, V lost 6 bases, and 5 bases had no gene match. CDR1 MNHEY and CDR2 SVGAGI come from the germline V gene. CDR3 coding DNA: TGTGCCAGCAGACAGACTAGCGGGAGGTTCAATGAGCAGTTCTTC. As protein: CASRQTSGRFNEQFF.

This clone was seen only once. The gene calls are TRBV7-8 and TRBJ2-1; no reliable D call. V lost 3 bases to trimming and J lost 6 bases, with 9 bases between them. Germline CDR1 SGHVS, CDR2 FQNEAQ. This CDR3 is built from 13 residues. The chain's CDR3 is CASSLNRLNEQFF. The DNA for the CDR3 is TGTGCCAGCAGCTTGAACAGACTCAATGAGCAGTTCTTC.

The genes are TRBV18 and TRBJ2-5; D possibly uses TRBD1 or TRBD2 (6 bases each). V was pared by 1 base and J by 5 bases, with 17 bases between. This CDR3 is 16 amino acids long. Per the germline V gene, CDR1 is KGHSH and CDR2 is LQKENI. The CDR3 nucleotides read TGTGCCAGCTCACCACGAGCCCCCGGGGGCGGGGAGACCCAGTACTTC. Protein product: CASSPRAPGGGETQYF.

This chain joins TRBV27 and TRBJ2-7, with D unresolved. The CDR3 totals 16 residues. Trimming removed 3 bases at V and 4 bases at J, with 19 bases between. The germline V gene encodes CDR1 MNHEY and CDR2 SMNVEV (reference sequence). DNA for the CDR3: TGTGCCAGCAGTTTTGACGGCTTGAAAGGTAGGTACGAGCAGTACTTC. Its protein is CASSFDGLKGRYEQYF.

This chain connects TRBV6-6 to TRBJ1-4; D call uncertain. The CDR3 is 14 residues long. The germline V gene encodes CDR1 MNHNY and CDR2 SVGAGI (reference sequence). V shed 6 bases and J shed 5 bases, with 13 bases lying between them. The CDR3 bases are TGTGCCAGCAGCCTAGGGCGCTCGAATGAAAAACTGTTTTTT. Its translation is CASSLGRSNEKLFF.

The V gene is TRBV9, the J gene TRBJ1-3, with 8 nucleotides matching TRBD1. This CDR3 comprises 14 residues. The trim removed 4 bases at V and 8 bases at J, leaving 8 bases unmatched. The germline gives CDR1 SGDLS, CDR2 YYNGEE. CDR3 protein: CASSPRTGTDTIYF. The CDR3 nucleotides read TGTGCCAGCAGCCCCCGGACAGGGACGGACACCATATATTTT.

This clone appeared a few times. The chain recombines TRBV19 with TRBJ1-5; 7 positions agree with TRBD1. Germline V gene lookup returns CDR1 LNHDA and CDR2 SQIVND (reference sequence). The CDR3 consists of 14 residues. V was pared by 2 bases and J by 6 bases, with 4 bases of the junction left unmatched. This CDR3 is CASSITGVGQPQHF. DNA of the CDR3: TGTGCCAGTAGTATAACAGGGGTCGGTCAGCCCCAGCATTTT.

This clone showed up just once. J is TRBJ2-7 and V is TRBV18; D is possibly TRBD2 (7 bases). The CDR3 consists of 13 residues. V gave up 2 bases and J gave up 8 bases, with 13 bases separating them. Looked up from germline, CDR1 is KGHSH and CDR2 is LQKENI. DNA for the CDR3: TGTGCCAGCTCACCAGAGGGGGAGGGCAAGCAGTACTTC. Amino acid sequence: CASSPEGEGKQYF.

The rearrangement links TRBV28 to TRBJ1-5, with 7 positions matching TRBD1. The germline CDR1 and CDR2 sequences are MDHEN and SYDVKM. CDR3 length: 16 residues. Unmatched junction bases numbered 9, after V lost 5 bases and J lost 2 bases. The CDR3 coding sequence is TGTGCCAGCAGTGACCCCGCCACAGGGGGCAATCAGCCCCAGCATTTT. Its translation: CASSDPATGGNQPQHF.

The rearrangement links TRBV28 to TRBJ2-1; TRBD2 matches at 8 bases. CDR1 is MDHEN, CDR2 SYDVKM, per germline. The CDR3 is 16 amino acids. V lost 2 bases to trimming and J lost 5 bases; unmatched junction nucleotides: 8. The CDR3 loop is CASSLAPGLENNEQFF. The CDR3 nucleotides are TGTGCCAGCAGTTTAGCCCCGGGACTAGAAAACAATGAGCAGTTCTTC.

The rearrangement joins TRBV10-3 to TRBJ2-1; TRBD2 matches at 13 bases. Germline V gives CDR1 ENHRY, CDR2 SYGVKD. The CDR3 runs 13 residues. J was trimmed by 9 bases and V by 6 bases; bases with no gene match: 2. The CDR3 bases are TGTGCCATCAGGGGACTAGCGGGATCTGAGCAGTTCTTC. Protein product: CAIRGLAGSEQFF.

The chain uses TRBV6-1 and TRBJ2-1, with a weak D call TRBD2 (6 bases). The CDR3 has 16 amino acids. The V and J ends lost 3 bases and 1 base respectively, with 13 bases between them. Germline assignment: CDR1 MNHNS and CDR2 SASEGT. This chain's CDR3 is CASSEIGGTSYNEQFF. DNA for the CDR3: TGTGCCAGCAGTGAGATCGGCGGGACTTCCTACAATGAGCAGTTCTTC.

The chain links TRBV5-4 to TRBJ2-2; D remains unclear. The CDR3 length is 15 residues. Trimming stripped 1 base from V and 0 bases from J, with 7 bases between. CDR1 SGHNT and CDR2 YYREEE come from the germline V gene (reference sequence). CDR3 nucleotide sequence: TGTGCCAGCAGCTTGATCTATGCGAACACCGGGGAGCTGTTTTTT. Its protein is CASSLIYANTGELFF.

CDR3 nucleotides: TGCAGCGTTGCGGGACAGGGGATCGACGAGCAGTACTTC. Protein product: CSVAGQGIDEQYF. The chain uses TRBV29-1 and TRBJ2-5, with 10 bases that match TRBD1. The J call may be faulty, since TRBJ2-7 better matches the DNA end. Germline CDR1 is SQVTM and CDR2 is ANQGSEA. This CDR3 has 13 amino acids.

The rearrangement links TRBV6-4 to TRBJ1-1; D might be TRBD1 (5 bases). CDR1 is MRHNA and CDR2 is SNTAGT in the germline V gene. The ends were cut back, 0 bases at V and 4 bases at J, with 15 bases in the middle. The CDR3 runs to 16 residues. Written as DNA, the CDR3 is TGTGCCAGCAGTGACTCAGAGTCAGGGAGGTTCACTGAAGCTTTCTTT. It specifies CASSDSESGRFTEAFF.